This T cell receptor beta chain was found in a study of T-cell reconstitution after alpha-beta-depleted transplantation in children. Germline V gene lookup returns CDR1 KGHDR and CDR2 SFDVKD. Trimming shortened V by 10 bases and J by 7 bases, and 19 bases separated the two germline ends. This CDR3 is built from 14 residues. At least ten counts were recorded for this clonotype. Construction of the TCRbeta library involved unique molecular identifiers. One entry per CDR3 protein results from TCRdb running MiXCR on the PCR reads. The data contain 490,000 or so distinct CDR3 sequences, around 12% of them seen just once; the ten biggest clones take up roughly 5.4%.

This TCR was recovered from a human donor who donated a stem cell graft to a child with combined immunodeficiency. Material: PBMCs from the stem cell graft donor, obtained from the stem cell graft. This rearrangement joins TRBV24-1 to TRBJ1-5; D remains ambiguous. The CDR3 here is CATSQAQSGQPQHF. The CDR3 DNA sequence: TGTGCCACATCTCAGGCGCAGTCGGGACAGCCCCAGCATTTT.